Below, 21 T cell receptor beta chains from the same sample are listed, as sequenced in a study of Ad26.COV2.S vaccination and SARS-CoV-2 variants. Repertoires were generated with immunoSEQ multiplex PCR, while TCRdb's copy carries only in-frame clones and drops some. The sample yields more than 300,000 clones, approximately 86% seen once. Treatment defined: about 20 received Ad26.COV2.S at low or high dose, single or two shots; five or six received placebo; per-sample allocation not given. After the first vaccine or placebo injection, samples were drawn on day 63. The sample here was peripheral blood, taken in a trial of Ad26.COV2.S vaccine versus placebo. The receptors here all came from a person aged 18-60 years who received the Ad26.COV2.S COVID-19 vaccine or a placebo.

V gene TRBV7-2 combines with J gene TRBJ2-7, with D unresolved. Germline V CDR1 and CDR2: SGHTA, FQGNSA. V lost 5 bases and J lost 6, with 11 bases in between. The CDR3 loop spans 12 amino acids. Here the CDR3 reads CASSQGLVEQYF. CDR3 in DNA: TGTGCCAGCAGCCAAGGGCTTGTCGAGCAGTACTTC.

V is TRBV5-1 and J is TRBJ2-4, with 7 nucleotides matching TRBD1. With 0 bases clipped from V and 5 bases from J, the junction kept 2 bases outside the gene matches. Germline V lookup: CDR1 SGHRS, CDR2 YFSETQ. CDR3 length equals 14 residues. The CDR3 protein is CASSLGGTENIQYF. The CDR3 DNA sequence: TGCGCCAGCAGCTTGGGTGGGACAGAAAACATTCAGTACTTC.

Written as DNA, the CDR3 is TGTGCCAGCAGTTACGCAGGGGAGCAGTTCTTC. This codes for CASSYAGEQFF. J is TRBJ2-1 and V is TRBV6-5, with D maybe TRBD1 (5 bases). The length of the CDR3 is 11 residues. Germline assignment: CDR1 MNHEY and CDR2 SVGAGI. V was cut by 2 bases and J by 10 bases, with 6 bases left in between.

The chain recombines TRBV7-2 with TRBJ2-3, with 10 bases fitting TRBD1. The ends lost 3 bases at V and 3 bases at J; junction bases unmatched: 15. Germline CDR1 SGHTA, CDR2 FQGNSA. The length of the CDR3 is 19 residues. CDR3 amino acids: CASSFRQGAFKYTTDTQYF. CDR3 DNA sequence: TGTGCCAGCAGCTTCAGACAGGGGGCCTTTAAATACACTACAGATACGCAGTATTTT. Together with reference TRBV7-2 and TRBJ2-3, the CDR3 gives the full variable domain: GAGVSQSPSNKVTEKGKDVELRCDPISGHTALYWYRQSLGQGLEFLIYFQGNSAPDKSGLPSDRFSAERTGGSVSTLTIQRTQQEDSAVYLCASSFRQGAFKYTTDTQYFGPGTRLTVL.

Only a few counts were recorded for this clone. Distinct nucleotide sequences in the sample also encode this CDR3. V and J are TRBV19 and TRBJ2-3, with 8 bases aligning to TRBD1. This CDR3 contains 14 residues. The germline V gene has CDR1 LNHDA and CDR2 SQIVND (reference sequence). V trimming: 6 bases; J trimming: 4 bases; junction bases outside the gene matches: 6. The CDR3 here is CASRDRGRADTQYF. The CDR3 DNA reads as TGTGCCAGTAGAGACAGGGGTCGGGCAGATACGCAGTATTTT.

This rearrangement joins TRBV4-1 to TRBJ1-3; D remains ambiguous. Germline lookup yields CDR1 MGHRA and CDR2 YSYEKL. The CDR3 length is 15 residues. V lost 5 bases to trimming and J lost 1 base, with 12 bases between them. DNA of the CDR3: TGCGCCAGCAGCGCATTTGGGGATTCTGGAAACACCATATATTTT. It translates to CASSAFGDSGNTIYF.

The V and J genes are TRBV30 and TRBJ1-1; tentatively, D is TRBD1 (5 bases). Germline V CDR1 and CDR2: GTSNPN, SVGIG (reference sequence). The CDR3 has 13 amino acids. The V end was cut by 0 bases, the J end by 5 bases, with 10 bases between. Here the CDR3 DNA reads TGTGCCTGGAGTGTACATAGGGGAACTGAAGCTTTCTTT. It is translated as CAWSVHRGTEAFF.

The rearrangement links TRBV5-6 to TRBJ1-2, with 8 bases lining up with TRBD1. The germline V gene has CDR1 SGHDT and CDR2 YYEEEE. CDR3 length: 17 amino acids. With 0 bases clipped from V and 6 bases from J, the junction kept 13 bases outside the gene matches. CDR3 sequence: CASSLVLGQGRWNGYTF. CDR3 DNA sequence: TGTGCCAGCAGCTTGGTATTAGGACAGGGCCGGTGGAATGGCTACACCTTC.

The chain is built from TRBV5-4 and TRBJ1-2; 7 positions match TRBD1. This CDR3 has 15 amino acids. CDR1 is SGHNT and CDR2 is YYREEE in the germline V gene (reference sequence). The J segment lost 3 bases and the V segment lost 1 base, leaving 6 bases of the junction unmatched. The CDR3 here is CASSLYRGFDYGYTF. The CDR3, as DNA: TGTGCCAGCAGCTTGTACAGGGGATTCGACTATGGCTACACCTTC.

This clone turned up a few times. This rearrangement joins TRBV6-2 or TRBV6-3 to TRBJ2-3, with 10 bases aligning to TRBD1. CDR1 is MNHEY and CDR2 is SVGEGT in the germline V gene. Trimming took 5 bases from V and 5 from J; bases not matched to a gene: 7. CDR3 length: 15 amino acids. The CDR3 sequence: CASSRQGAPLDTQYF. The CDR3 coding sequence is TGTGCCAGCAGTCGACAGGGGGCGCCTTTAGATACGCAGTATTTT.

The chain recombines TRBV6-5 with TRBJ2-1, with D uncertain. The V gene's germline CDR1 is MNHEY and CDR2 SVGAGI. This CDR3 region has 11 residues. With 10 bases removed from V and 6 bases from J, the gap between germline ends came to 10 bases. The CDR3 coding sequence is TGTGCCACCGAAGAATTCAATGAGCAGTTCTTC. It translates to CATEEFNEQFF.

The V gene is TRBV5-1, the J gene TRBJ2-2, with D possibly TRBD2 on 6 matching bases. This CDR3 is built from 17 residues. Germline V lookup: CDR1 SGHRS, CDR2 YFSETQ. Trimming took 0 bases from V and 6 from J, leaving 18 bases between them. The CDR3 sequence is CASSLAEGTAGPGELFF. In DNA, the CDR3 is TGCGCCAGCAGCTTGGCGGAGGGAACCGCTGGACCCGGGGAGCTGTTTTTT.

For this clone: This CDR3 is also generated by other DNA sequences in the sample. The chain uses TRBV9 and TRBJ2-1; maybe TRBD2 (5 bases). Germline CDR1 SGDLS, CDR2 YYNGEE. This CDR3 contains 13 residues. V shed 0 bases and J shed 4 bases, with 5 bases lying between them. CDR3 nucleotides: TGTGCCAGCAGCGTAGCGGGGTACAATGAGCAGTTCTTC. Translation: CASSVAGYNEQFF.

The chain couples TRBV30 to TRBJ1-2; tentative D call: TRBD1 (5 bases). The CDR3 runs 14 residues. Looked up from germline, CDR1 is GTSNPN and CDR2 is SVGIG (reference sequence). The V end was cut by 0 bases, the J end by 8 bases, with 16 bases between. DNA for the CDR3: TGTGCCTGGAGTGTAAGGGTTGGGGGAAGAGGCTACACCTTC. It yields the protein CAWSVRVGGRGYTF.

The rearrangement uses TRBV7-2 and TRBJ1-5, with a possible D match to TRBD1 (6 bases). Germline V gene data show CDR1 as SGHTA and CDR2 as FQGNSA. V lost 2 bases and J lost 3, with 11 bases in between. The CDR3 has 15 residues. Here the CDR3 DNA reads TGTGCCAGCAGCTTACGACAGGCCGCCAATCAGCCCCAGCATTTT. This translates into CASSLRQAANQPQHF.

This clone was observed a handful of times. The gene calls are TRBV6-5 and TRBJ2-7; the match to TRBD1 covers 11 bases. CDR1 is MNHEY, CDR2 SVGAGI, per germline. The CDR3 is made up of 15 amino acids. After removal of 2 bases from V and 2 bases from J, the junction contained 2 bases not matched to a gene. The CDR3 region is CASSYMGQGAYEQYF. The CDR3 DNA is TGTGCCAGCAGTTACATGGGACAGGGGGCCTACGAGCAGTACTTC.

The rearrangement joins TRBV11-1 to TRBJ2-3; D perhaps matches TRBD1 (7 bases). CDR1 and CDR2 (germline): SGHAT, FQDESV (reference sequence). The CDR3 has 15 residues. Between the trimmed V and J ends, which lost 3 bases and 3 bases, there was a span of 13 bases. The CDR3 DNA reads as TGTGCCAGCAGCTTGGTTCAGGGGGGAACAGATACGCAGTATTTT. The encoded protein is CASSLVQGGTDTQYF.

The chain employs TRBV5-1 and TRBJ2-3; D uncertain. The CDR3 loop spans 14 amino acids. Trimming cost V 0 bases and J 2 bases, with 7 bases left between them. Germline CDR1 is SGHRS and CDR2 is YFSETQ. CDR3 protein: CASSLGQSTDTQYF. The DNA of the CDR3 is TGCGCCAGCAGCTTGGGGCAGTCCACAGATACGCAGTATTTT.

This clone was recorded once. CDR3 protein: CASSLNRGNNQPQHF. The CDR3 nucleotides are TGTGCCAGCAGCTTGAACAGGGGGAACAATCAGCCCCAGCATTTT. This rearrangement joins TRBV7-2 to TRBJ1-5; 8 bases match TRBD1. The germline V gene encodes CDR1 SGHTA and CDR2 FQGNSA. V trimming: 3 bases; J trimming: 3 bases; junction bases outside the gene matches: 4. This CDR3 comprises 15 residues. Drawing the rest from reference TRBV7-2 and TRBJ1-5, the complete variable domain is GAGVSQSPSNKVTEKGKDVELRCDPISGHTALYWYRQSLGQGLEFLIYFQGNSAPDKSGLPSDRFSAERTGGSVSTLTIQRTQQEDSAVYLCASSLNRGNNQPQHFGDGTRLSIL.

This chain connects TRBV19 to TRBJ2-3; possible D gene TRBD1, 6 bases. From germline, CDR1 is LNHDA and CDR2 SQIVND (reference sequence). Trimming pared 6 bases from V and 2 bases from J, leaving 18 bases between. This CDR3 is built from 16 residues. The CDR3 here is CASSSKDSRFTDTQYF. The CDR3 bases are TGTGCCAGTAGCTCTAAGGACAGTAGATTCACAGATACGCAGTATTTT.

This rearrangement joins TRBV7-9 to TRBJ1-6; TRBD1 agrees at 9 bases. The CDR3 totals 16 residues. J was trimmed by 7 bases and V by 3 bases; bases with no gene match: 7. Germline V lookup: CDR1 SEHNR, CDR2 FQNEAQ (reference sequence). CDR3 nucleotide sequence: TGTGCCAGCAGCTTTAGAACCGGACAGGGGAATTCACCCCTCCACTTT. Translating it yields CASSFRTGQGNSPLHF.